Listed below are T cell receptor beta chains from one sample, sequenced in a study of cytomegalovirus exposure and HLA in healthy donors. The assay was immunoSEQ multiplex PCR, and TCRdb's table has in-frame clones only and misses some. The repertoire includes 200,000 or so clones, 81% of them detected once, and less than 4.5% sits in the top ten. The specimen was PBMCs. The source of these receptors is a man between 45 and 60 years old in good health and CMV-seronegative. CDR3s include the opening cysteine and the closing phenylalanine or tryptophan. Fields, in order: V gene, clone size, J gene, D gene, CDR3 DNA, CDR3 protein. The D gene is left open where the match is weak. Expanded clones are given a class, and other clones once, few, many or no size at all.

TRBV5-6	.	TRBJ2-7	TRBD1	TGTGCCAGCAGCTTGTTGGGGGCGGGACAGGGCTCCTACGAGCAGTACTTC	CASSLLGAGQGSYEQYF
TRBV30	.	TRBJ1-2	.	TGTGCCTGGAGCGGTCAAGGACAGATCTTCTATGGCTACACCTTC	CAWSGQGQIFYGYTF
TRBV29-1	few	TRBJ2-6	TRBD1	TGCAGCGTTGAAGGGACAGGAGCCAACGTCCTGACTTTC	CSVEGTGANVLTF
TRBV6-1	.	TRBJ2-7	.	TGTGCCAGCAGGCAGGACAAGACCTACGAGCAGTACTTC	CASRQDKTYEQYF
TRBV7-9	.	TRBJ2-2	TRBD2	TGTTCCAGCAGCTCATTCTGGAGAGTAGCGGGGGCCGTTCCCGGGGAGCTGTTTTTT	CSSSSFWRVAGAVPGELFF
TRBV27	.	TRBJ2-1	.	TGTGCCAGCAGTTTTGGGCAGAGAGACAATGAGCAGTTCTTC	CASSFGQRDNEQFF
TRBV14	.	TRBJ1-4	TRBD1	TGTGCCAGCAGCCAAGTGAGGGGGCTTGGTGAAAAACTGTTTTTT	CASSQVRGLGEKLFF
TRBV6-5	.	TRBJ1-3	.	TGTGCCAGCAGTCGCGGTCTTGGAAACACCATATATTTT	CASSRGLGNTIYF
TRBV2	.	TRBJ2-5	.	TGTGCCAGCAGTCGACAGGAAGAGACCCAGTACTTC	CASSRQEETQYF
TRBV2	.	TRBJ1-1	.	TGTGCCACTAGTTACAAGAACACTGAAGCTTTCTTT	CATSYKNTEAFF
TRBV19	.	TRBJ1-1	.	TGTGCCAGTAGTATTGTAGTTAGGAACACTGAAGCTTTCTTT	CASSIVVRNTEAFF
TRBV5-5	.	TRBJ1-2	.	TGTGCCAGCAGCTTGTCCCAGGGGCGCGGCTACACCTTC	CASSLSQGRGYTF
TRBV15	.	TRBJ2-2	TRBD1	TGTGCCACCAGGGACCCGGGACAGGGGGCCGGGGAGCTGTTTTTT	CATRDPGQGAGELFF
TRBV4-3	.	TRBJ2-3	TRBD2	TGCGCCAGCAGCCCCCGGGCGGGGGGCACAGATACGCAGTATTTT	CASSPRAGGTDTQYF
TRBV7-4	.	TRBJ2-3	TRBD2	TGTGCCAGCAGTTCACTAGCGGGGGCGGATACGCAGTATTTT	CASSSLAGADTQYF
TRBV20-1	.	TRBJ1-1	.	TGCAGTGCTCTGCGGGAATTTGAAGCTTTCTTT	CSALREFEAFF
TRBV9	.	TRBJ1-2	TRBD1	TGTGCCAGCCAGGGGGACTATGGCTACACCTTC	CASQGDYGYTF
TRBV4-3	once	TRBJ1-5	.	TGCGCCAGCAGCCAAGATCTTTTCAGGCGTCAGCCCCAGCATTTT	CASSQDLFRRQPQHF
TRBV7-9	.	TRBJ2-5	.	TGTGCCAGCAGCTTAGCGTCAGGGAGGCAAGAGACCCAGTACTTC	CASSLASGRQETQYF
TRBV5-4	.	TRBJ2-2	.	TGTGCCAGCAGCTTACAGGGTGCCGGGGAGCTGTTTTTT	CASSLQGAGELFF
TRBV13	.	TRBJ2-1	TRBD1	TGTGCCAGCAGCCGCCGCCTGGGGACAGATGAGCAGTTCTTC	CASSRRLGTDEQFF
TRBV5-1	.	TRBJ1-6	.	TGCGCCAGTGATACGGAGAGCTCCTATAATTCACCCCTCCACTTT	CASDTESSYNSPLHF
TRBV6-5	.	TRBJ1-2	TRBD1	TGTGCCAGCAGTTACCGAACCCGACAGGGGAACTATGGCTACACCTTC	CASSYRTRQGNYGYTF
TRBV7-2	.	TRBJ1-2	TRBD1	TGTGCCAGCAGCCCAGGACAGGGGCGGCTTGGCTACACCTTC	CASSPGQGRLGYTF
TRBV20-1	once	TRBJ2-7	TRBD1	TGCAGTGCCAGAGGGGGCGCCGAGCAGTACTTC	CSARGGAEQYF
TRBV10-1	.	TRBJ2-1	.	TGCGCCAGCAGCGACAGTTCGTTTACTTACAATGAGCAGTTCTTC	CASSDSSFTYNEQFF
TRBV15	.	TRBJ1-5	.	TGTGCCACCAGCTATGAGGGTAATCAGCCCCAGCATTTT	CATSYEGNQPQHF
TRBV30	.	TRBJ1-2	.	TGTGCCTGGTCAGCCCCAGGGGGCTACACCTTC	CAWSAPGGYTF
TRBV4-3	.	TRBJ1-3	TRBD1	TGCGCCAGCAGCCACAAAGACAGGGGAGGAGACACCATATATTTT	CASSHKDRGGDTIYF
TRBV4-1	.	TRBJ2-3	.	TGCGCCAGCAGCCAAGATCGGGTAATTACAGATACGCAGTATTTT	CASSQDRVITDTQYF
TRBV5-8	few	TRBJ2-4	.	TGTGCCAGCAGCTACGGACAGAAGCTAAACATTCAGTACTTC	CASSYGQKLNIQYF
TRBV7-2	few	TRBJ1-6	.	TGTGCCAGCAGCTTAGGGCGTGGACAGCACAATTCACCCCTCCACTTT	CASSLGRGQHNSPLHF
TRBV6-1	.	TRBJ2-5	TRBD2	TGTGCCTCTAAGCGGGGCCAAGAGACCCAGTACTTC	CASKRGQETQYF
TRBV10-3	.	TRBJ2-3	TRBD2	TGTGCCATCAGTAACCCTAGCGGGGGGGCAAATACGCAGTATTTT	CAISNPSGGANTQYF
TRBV2	.	TRBJ1-4	.	TGTGCCAGCAGTGATGGACAACGATTACGCAATGAAAAACTGTTTTTT	CASSDGQRLRNEKLFF
TRBV29-1	.	TRBJ2-7	TRBD1	TGCAGCGCACTGGGACAGGAATACGAGCAGTACTTC	CSALGQEYEQYF
TRBV21-1	few	TRBJ2-2	.	TGTGCCAGCTTTATCGAGACTGGGAACACCGGGGAGCTGTTTTTT	CASFIETGNTGELFF
TRBV29-1	few	TRBJ1-4	.	TGCAGCGTTGAGATGGGACACGATTCGGGGGAAAAACTGTTTTTT	CSVEMGHDSGEKLFF
TRBV5-1	.	TRBJ2-3	.	TGCGCCAGCAGCCACACAGATACGCAGTATTTT	CASSHTDTQYF
TRBV5-1	.	TRBJ2-5	.	TGCGCCAGCAGCTTGACAGGGATGGAGGAGACCCAGTACTTC	CASSLTGMEETQYF
TRBV29-1	.	TRBJ2-7	.	TGCAGCGTTGAAACCTGGCCCTACGAGCAGTACTTC	CSVETWPYEQYF
TRBV5-1	.	TRBJ2-5	.	TGCGCCAGCAGCTTGGGTCAGATTCAAGAGACCCAGTACTTC	CASSLGQIQETQYF
TRBV19	.	TRBJ2-5	.	TGTGCCAGTAGTATCGGGAGACTCCAAGAGACCCAGTACTTC	CASSIGRLQETQYF
TRBV6-5	.	TRBJ2-3	TRBD2	TGTGCCAGCACCCAAGCGGGGGCCGTCACAGATACGCAGTATTTT	CASTQAGAVTDTQYF
TRBV7-9	few	TRBJ1-6	TRBD1	TGTGCCAGCAGCTTATCCAGGGGGAATTCACCCCTCCACTTT	CASSLSRGNSPLHF
TRBV5-1	.	TRBJ1-1	TRBD1	TGCGCCAGCAGCTTAGAGGGGGCGCCCCCTAACACTGAAGCTTTCTTT	CASSLEGAPPNTEAFF
TRBV6-5	.	TRBJ1-1	.	TGTGCCAGCAACGACAGGTTCTTCATGAACACTGAAGCTTTCTTT	CASNDRFFMNTEAFF
TRBV20-1	once	TRBJ2-1	.	TGCAGTGCGGGACTCTGGGCTGAGCAGTTCTTC	CSAGLWAEQFF
TRBV4-2	once	TRBJ2-3	.	TGTGCCAGCAGCCAAGCACTCTACACAGATACGCAGTATTTT	CASSQALYTDTQYF
TRBV9	few	TRBJ2-7	TRBD2	TGTGCCAGCAGCCCGGGGGGGTCCCCCTACGAGCAGTACTTC	CASSPGGSPYEQYF
TRBV27	.	TRBJ1-5	.	TGTGCCAGCAGTTTGCGGGGCGGGGATGTGCCCCAGCATTTT	CASSLRGGDVPQHF
TRBV5-1	.	TRBJ1-2	TRBD1	TGCGCCAGCAGCCCAGTAGACAGGGGGCACTATGGCTACACCTTC	CASSPVDRGHYGYTF
TRBV9	.	TRBJ1-2	TRBD1	TGTGCCAGCAGCGCATTGACAGGGCCAGGGGTCGGCTACACCTTC	CASSALTGPGVGYTF